The next 15 T cell receptor beta chains were all read from a single sample in a study of vaccination and CD4 T cells after COVID-19. Treatment noted: roughly nine-day PBMC culture with coronavirus spike peptide pools or control peptides (ViraFEST assay). Antigens of these TCRs are unknown. Cultured CD4+ T-cell DNA underwent Oncomine TCR Beta short-read sequencing. MiXCR, run by TCRdb on the PCR reads, gives a single entry per CDR3 protein. The repertoire holds some 10,000 distinct CDR3 sequences, with roughly 73% as singletons. Sequencing was done on a sample of CD4+ T cells from blood, cultured in vitro. The origin of the receptors is a human donor who had recovered from COVID-19.

The chain links TRBV20-1 to TRBJ1-2; TRBD1 is a possible D gene (5 bases). Germline V gene data show CDR1 as DFQATT and CDR2 as SNEGSKA (reference sequence). The CDR3 runs 11 residues. Trimming left V 5 bases short and J 5 bases short, with 9 bases between. Written as DNA, the CDR3 is TGCAGTGCTCAGGGCGGATATGGCTACACCTTC. Protein sequence: CSAQGGYGYTF.

This sequence joins TRBV20-1 and TRBJ2-3; TRBD2 matches 7 bases. The CDR3 runs to 16 residues. From germline, CDR1 is DFQATT and CDR2 SNEGSKA (reference sequence). Unmatched junction bases numbered 15, after V lost 6 bases and J lost 3 bases. The CDR3 sequence is CSAAYRDYGFTDTQYF. DNA of the CDR3: TGCAGTGCCGCCTACCGGGACTACGGTTTTACAGATACGCAGTATTTT.

This clonotype rates as medium-sized. The CDR3 sequence is CASSLQQGSYEQYF. The DNA of the CDR3 is TGTGCCAGCAGCCTTCAACAGGGATCCTACGAGCAGTACTTC. V and J are TRBV11-3 and TRBJ2-7; D possibly corresponds to TRBD1 (6 bases). Trimming removed 5 bases at V and 1 base at J, with 12 bases between. Germline V lookup: CDR1 SGHNT, CDR2 YENEEA. The CDR3 loop spans 14 amino acids. Full variable domain (remainder filled in from reference TRBV11-3 and TRBJ2-7): EAGVVQSPRYKIIEKKQPVAFWCNPISGHNTLYWYLQNLGQGPELLIRYENEEAVDDSQLPKDRFSAERLKGVDSTLKIQPAELGDSAVYLCASSLQQGSYEQYFGPGTRLTVT.

The V gene is TRBV28, the J gene TRBJ2-7, with a weak D call TRBD1 (7 bases). The CDR3 sequence is 15 residues long. In germline, CDR1 is MDHEN, CDR2 SYDVKM. Trimming shortened V by 4 bases and J by 0 bases, and 13 bases separated the two germline ends. The CDR3 DNA reads as TGTGCCAGCAGTTCCCCGGAGGGGGCCTCCTACGAGCAGTACTTC. Translation gives CASSSPEGASYEQYF.

The chain carries TRBV19 and TRBJ1-2; weak D call: TRBD1 (5 bases). Germline assignment: CDR1 LNHDA and CDR2 SQIVND (reference sequence). Trimming took off 6 bases at V and 7 bases at J, with 6 bases between the two ends. The CDR3 totals 10 residues. The CDR3 reads CASRGVGYTF. DNA of the CDR3: TGTGCCAGTAGGGGGGTTGGCTACACCTTC.

This clonotype showed up just once. This chain joins TRBV6-1 and TRBJ1-5; no reliable D call. V lost 8 bases and J 1 base, leaving 15 bases between the germline ends. Germline CDR1 is MNHNS and CDR2 is SASEGT. The CDR3 runs 15 residues. Here the CDR3 reads CASSPTETSNQPQHF. The CDR3 DNA reads as TGTGCCAGCTCACCGACGGAAACGAGCAATCAGCCCCAGCATTTT.

The chain joins TRBV6-1 to TRBJ1-1, with a weak D call TRBD1 (6 bases). In germline, CDR1 is MNHNS, CDR2 SASEGT. The CDR3 has 14 amino acids. The ends were cut back, 6 bases at V and 10 bases at J, with 21 bases in the middle. The CDR3 bases are TGTGCCAGCAGGGACTCCGCAGGGGCCTGGGGAGCTTTCTTT. Protein product: CASRDSAGAWGAFF.

The table lists this clonotype with a few counts. J is TRBJ1-1 and V is TRBV6-1; no definite D call. Germline CDR1 is MNHNS and CDR2 is SASEGT. The germline V and J ends were trimmed by 5 bases and 11 bases, with 24 bases remaining between them. The CDR3 runs 15 residues. The CDR3 sequence: CASSRRWGMHPNAFF. The CDR3 bases are TGTGCCAGCAGTCGCCGCTGGGGAATGCACCCCAATGCTTTCTTT.

This chain joins TRBV7-3 and TRBJ2-7; tentatively, D is TRBD2 (6 bases). This CDR3 spans 12 amino acids. Trimming shortened V by 3 bases and J by 6 bases, and 9 bases separated the two germline ends. Germline V CDR1 and CDR2: SGHTA, FQGTGA. CDR3 bases: TGTGCCAGCAGCTTCGGGGGTGGCGAGCAGTACTTC. Encoded protein: CASSFGGGEQYF.

The gene calls are TRBV12-3 or TRBV12-4 and TRBJ1-5; D remains ambiguous. Trimming removed 6 bases at V and 3 bases at J, with 12 bases between. This CDR3 contains 14 residues. CDR3: CASSPLRANQPQHF. CDR3 in DNA: TGTGCCAGCAGCCCCTTACGAGCCAATCAGCCCCAGCATTTT.

The chain joins TRBV7-3 to TRBJ2-2; D is uncertain. Germline loops: CDR1 SGHTA, CDR2 FQGTGA. V lost 1 base and J lost 5, with 11 bases in between. The CDR3 has 15 residues. Written as DNA, the CDR3 is TGTGCCAGCAGCTTAAATGGCTCCCCGACCGGGGAGCTGTTTTTT. Translated: CASSLNGSPTGELFF.

This clonotype was recorded once. The chain is built from TRBV6-2 or TRBV6-3 and TRBJ2-1; 10 nucleotides align to TRBD2. CDR3 length: 16 amino acids. V lost 5 bases and J lost 3; bases outside the gene matches: 7. Germline CDR1 and CDR2: MNHEY and SVGEGT. CDR3 sequence reads: CASSSRASGGYNEQFF. CDR3 nucleotides: TGTGCCAGCAGTAGCAGGGCTAGCGGGGGCTACAATGAGCAGTTCTTC.

This chain uses TRBV18 with TRBJ1-1; 7 bases map to TRBD1. This CDR3 is built from 13 residues. Trimming at V came to 3 bases and at J to 5 bases, leaving 3 bases not matched to a gene. CDR1 and CDR2 from the germline V gene are KGHSH and LQKENI. CDR3 DNA sequence: TGTGCCAGCTCACCTGAGGGGGCGACTGAAGCTTTCTTT. Translating it yields CASSPEGATEAFF.

V is TRBV28 and J is TRBJ1-2; 10 bases agree with TRBD1. This CDR3 region has 15 residues. Germline V gene data show CDR1 as MDHEN and CDR2 as SYDVKM. Unmatched junction bases numbered 9, after V lost 3 bases and J lost 8 bases. CDR3 amino acids: CASSFRGTGVSGYTF. CDR3 DNA: TGTGCCAGCAGTTTTAGGGGGACAGGGGTGAGCGGCTACACCTTC.

The chain uses TRBV19 and TRBJ1-1, with 8 nucleotides matching TRBD1. V lost 7 bases, J lost 7 bases, and 14 bases stayed unmatched. There are 15 residues in the CDR3. The V gene's germline CDR1 is LNHDA and CDR2 SQIVND (reference sequence). The DNA of the CDR3 is TGTGCCAGTATGGGCAGGGGGCGCCTGGGGGATGAAGCTTTCTTT. It translates to CASMGRGRLGDEAFF.